The T cell receptor (beta chain) described here comes from a study of T cell changes during pregnancy in multiple sclerosis. This table comes from immunoSEQ multiplex PCR, and its TCRdb copy is limited to in-frame clones, with some not included. The table lists around 110,000 clones, 92% of them singletons, with approximately 1.6% in the top ten. Looked up from germline, CDR1 is SEHNR and CDR2 is FQNEAQ (reference sequence). This CDR3 has 16 residues. Trimming took off 8 bases at V and 4 bases at J, with 21 bases between the two ends. This receptor was identified in a female donor with multiple sclerosis, enrolled in a pregnancy study. The sequencing used peripheral blood, collected after pregnancy. The V and J genes are TRBV7-9 and TRBJ1-3, with a tentative D call TRBD1 (6 bases). The CDR3 DNA reads TGTGCCAGCCGCAGAGGGGGACGACAGGCCGGAAACACCATATATTTT. Its protein is CASRRGGRQAGNTIYF.